The 30 T cell receptor beta chains listed next were all sequenced from one sample in a study of blood T cell repertoires in COVID-19. Repertoires were generated with immunoSEQ multiplex PCR, while TCRdb's copy carries only in-frame clones and drops some. The data contain hundreds of thousands of clones, more than 80% of them singletons. The specimen was peripheral blood. These receptors all come from a woman aged 30 to 39 with active or convalescent COVID-19.

The gene calls are TRBV28 and TRBJ1-4; D not certain. The V end lost 1 base, the J end lost 4 bases, and 10 bases lay between the germline ends. This CDR3 comprises 15 residues. The V gene's germline CDR1 is MDHEN and CDR2 SYDVKM. The CDR3 region has the DNA TGTGCCAGCAGTTTATCGGAGGGAAATAATGAAAAACTGTTTTTT. Residues: CASSLSEGNNEKLFF.

This clone has just a few counts. Different DNA sequences within this sample yield the same CDR3. The rearrangement uses TRBV10-3 and TRBJ2-5; 7 bases line up with TRBD1. Trimming removed 10 bases from V and 1 base from J; junction bases left unmatched: 3. The germline V gene encodes CDR1 ENHRY and CDR2 SYGVKD. This CDR3 contains 12 residues. This CDR3 reads CATRQGQETQYF. DNA of the CDR3: TGTGCCACAAGACAGGGCCAAGAGACCCAGTACTTC.

The chain is built from TRBV29-1 and TRBJ1-1; 8 nucleotides agree with TRBD1. The germline V gene has CDR1 SQVTM and CDR2 ANQGSEA. The CDR3 is 12 amino acids. For the CDR3, the DNA is TGCAGGGGTGAAACAGGGGGCACTGAAGCTTTCTTT. Translated: CRGETGGTEAFF.

The chain combines TRBV19 with TRBJ1-1, with TRBD1 identical over 7 bases. With V trimmed by 2 bases and J by 5 bases, 8 bases remained unmatched. Per the germline V gene, CDR1 is LNHDA and CDR2 is SQIVND (reference sequence). CDR3 size: 15 residues. The CDR3, as DNA: TGTGCCAGTAGTATACGCCCAGGGGGTCTAACTGAAGCTTTCTTT. Its protein is CASSIRPGGLTEAFF.

This chain links TRBV3-1 (or the pseudogene TRBV3-2) with TRBJ2-5; D gene ambiguous. This CDR3 has 15 residues. Germline lookup yields CDR1 LGHDT and CDR2 YNNKEL (reference sequence). V dropped 1 base and J dropped 5 bases, with 14 bases sitting between them. The CDR3: CASSQGVTPSETQYF. In DNA, the CDR3 is TGTGCCAGCAGCCAAGGTGTAACCCCGAGTGAGACCCAGTACTTC.

This chain links TRBV9 with TRBJ1-2, with 8 positions matching TRBD1. CDR1 is SGDLS, CDR2 YYNGEE, per germline. After removal of 4 bases from V and 8 bases from J, the junction contained 10 bases not matched to a gene. The CDR3 extends over 14 amino acids. Here the CDR3 reads CASSNRQGPWGYTF. The CDR3 DNA sequence: TGTGCCAGCAGCAACCGACAGGGGCCTTGGGGCTACACCTTC. The full variable domain, with the rest looked up from reference TRBV9 and TRBJ1-2, is DSGVTQTPKHLITATGQRVTLRCSPRSGDLSVYWYQQSLDQGLQFLIQYYNGEERAKGNILERFSAQQFPDLHSELNLSSLELGDSALYFCASSNRQGPWGYTFGSGTRLTVV.

The gene calls are TRBV5-5 and TRBJ1-2; 8 nucleotides match TRBD1. The CDR3 is 15 amino acids. V lost 3 bases and J lost 2; bases outside the gene matches: 6. Germline assignment: CDR1 SGHKS and CDR2 YYEKEE (reference sequence). CDR3 DNA: TGTGCCAGCAGCTCGGCGGACAGGGTGAACTATGGCTACACCTTC. Its protein product is CASSSADRVNYGYTF.

This clone was observed many times. The V call is TRBV19, the J call TRBJ1-1; 8 bases line up with TRBD1. CDR3 length equals 13 residues. Trimming cost V 4 bases and J 4 bases; bases outside gene matches: 2. CDR1 and CDR2 (germline): LNHDA, SQIVND (reference sequence). The CDR3 nucleotides read TGTGCCAGTAGTACAGGGGGCCGCACTGAAGCTTTCTTT. It encodes CASSTGGRTEAFF.

The chain is built from TRBV6-5 and TRBJ2-1; D is ambiguous. This CDR3 region has 14 residues. Germline lookup yields CDR1 MNHEY and CDR2 SVGAGI. V was trimmed by 8 bases and J by 0 bases, leaving 11 bases between them. CDR3 region: CASVDTTSYNEQFF. The CDR3 nucleotides read TGTGCCAGCGTAGACACCACCTCCTACAATGAGCAGTTCTTC.

This clone was detected only a few times. The chain joins TRBV5-1 to TRBJ2-3, with 8 bases aligning to TRBD1. V was clipped by 4 bases and J by 4 bases; unmatched bases: 8. Germline CDR1 reads SGHRS; CDR2 reads YFSETQ. CDR3 length: 15 residues. The CDR3 DNA sequence: TGCGCCAGCAGCCCCGGACAGGGACAAGCAGATACGCAGTATTTT. It specifies CASSPGQGQADTQYF. Drawing the rest from reference TRBV5-1 and TRBJ2-3, the complete variable domain is KAGVTQTPRYLIKTRGQQVTLSCSPISGHRSVSWYQQTPGQGLQFLFEYFSETQRNKGNFPGRFSGRQFSNSRSEMNVSTLELGDSALYLCASSPGQGQADTQYFGPGTRLTVL.

The chain joins TRBV2 to TRBJ1-4, with 10 nucleotides matching TRBD1. Per germline, CDR1 SNHLY and CDR2 FYNNEI. The CDR3 contains 15 residues. The ends lost 2 bases at V and 8 bases at J; junction bases unmatched: 5. CDR3 region: CASSEPDRGAEKLFF. The CDR3 DNA sequence: TGTGCCAGCAGTGAACCGGACAGGGGGGCGGAAAAACTGTTTTTT.

The gene calls are TRBV20-1 and TRBJ1-4; 8 positions match TRBD1. The ends lost 3 bases at V and 7 bases at J; junction bases unmatched: 10. The CDR3 covers 15 residues. The germline CDR1 and CDR2 sequences are DFQATT and SNEGSKA (reference sequence). The CDR3 protein is CSASDGPGGGEKLFF. In nucleotides, the CDR3 is TGCAGTGCTAGTGATGGTCCAGGGGGCGGTGAAAAACTGTTTTTT.

This clone is a singleton in its sample. The V and J genes are TRBV19 and TRBJ1-6, with 8 bases matching TRBD1. CDR1 LNHDA and CDR2 SQIVND come from the germline V gene (reference sequence). V was pared by 8 bases and J by 6 bases, with 6 bases of the junction left unmatched. The CDR3 length is 14 residues. The CDR3 here is CASGATGANSPLHF. The CDR3 nucleotides are TGTGCCAGTGGAGCGACAGGGGCTAATTCACCCCTCCACTTT.

The chain links TRBV2 to TRBJ2-2; TRBD2 matches at 9 bases. The CDR3 is 16 amino acids. V trimming: 4 bases; J trimming: 5 bases; junction bases outside the gene matches: 8. Per germline, CDR1 SNHLY and CDR2 FYNNEI. DNA for the CDR3: TGTGCCAGCAGTGTATCGGTCACTAGCGGGACCGGGGAGCTGTTTTTT. Its protein product is CASSVSVTSGTGELFF.

This sequence joins TRBV3-1 (or the pseudogene TRBV3-2) and TRBJ2-1, with 7 bases matching TRBD1. From germline, CDR1 is LGHDT and CDR2 YNNKEL (reference sequence). The CDR3 is made up of 16 amino acids. V trimming: 1 base; J trimming: 8 bases; junction bases outside the gene matches: 11. The CDR3 region has the DNA TGTGCCAGCAGCCAAGGGGGAGACAGGGCAGTTGATGAGCAGTTCTTC. Its protein is CASSQGGDRAVDEQFF.

The sample holds one count of this clone. The chain employs TRBV10-3 and TRBJ2-7; D remains ambiguous. From germline, CDR1 is ENHRY and CDR2 SYGVKD. CDR3 length equals 11 residues. The V end was cut by 10 bases, the J end by 0 bases, with 7 bases between. Here the CDR3 DNA reads TGTGCCACCAAGAGCTCCTACGAGCAGTACTTC. This gives the protein CATKSSYEQYF.

A word on this clone: A junction boundary mismatches the germline segment, possibly from a read error. The chain couples TRBV6-1 to TRBJ2-7; 13 bases align to TRBD2. Germline V gene lookup returns CDR1 MNHNS and CDR2 SASEGT. This CDR3 has 13 residues. CDR3 nucleotides: TGTGCCAGCAGTGAATCGGGACTAGCGGGGCCCTCCTTC. This codes for CASSESGLAGPSF.

This clone was observed a single time. The genes are TRBV5-1 and TRBJ2-3; no firm D call. Germline lookup yields CDR1 SGHRS and CDR2 YFSETQ. The CDR3 contains 13 residues. The ends were cut back, 0 bases at V and 5 bases at J, with 7 bases in the middle. The CDR3, as DNA: TGCGCCAGCAGCTTGGCCGTAGTAGATACGCAGTATTTT. Amino acids: CASSLAVVDTQYF.

V and J are TRBV19 and TRBJ1-2; D is unresolved. From germline, CDR1 is LNHDA and CDR2 SQIVND (reference sequence). Deletions cut 3 bases from V and 7 bases from J, with 12 bases between. The CDR3 consists of 13 residues. CDR3 bases: TGTGCCAGTAGTATTAGAACAGCCGTTGGCTACACCTTC. This encodes CASSIRTAVGYTF.

The chain combines TRBV5-1 with TRBJ2-5, with 7 bases aligning to TRBD1. V lost 6 bases, J lost 5 bases, and 19 bases stayed unmatched. The CDR3 extends over 17 amino acids. The V gene's germline CDR1 is SGHRS and CDR2 YFSETQ. The CDR3 is CASNPSLAQGRGETQYF. In DNA form, the CDR3 reads TGCGCCAGCAACCCAAGCCTTGCACAGGGGAGAGGGGAGACCCAGTACTTC.

This chain links TRBV4-2 with TRBJ2-7; D gene unclear. The germline V gene encodes CDR1 LGHNA and CDR2 YNFKEQ. The CDR3 extends over 15 amino acids. The germline V and J ends were trimmed by 0 bases and 2 bases, with 11 bases remaining between them. In DNA, the CDR3 is TGTGCCAGCAGCCAAGATAATGGGCCAGCCTACGAGCAGTACTTC. Amino acid sequence: CASSQDNGPAYEQYF.

V gene TRBV5-6 combines with J gene TRBJ1-1; TRBD1 aligns across 7 bases. The germline V gene encodes CDR1 SGHDT and CDR2 YYEEEE. This CDR3 is built from 13 residues. Trimming removed 5 bases from V and 1 base from J; junction bases left unmatched: 2. The CDR3 loop reads CASRTGPNTEAFF. The CDR3 DNA reads TGTGCCAGCAGGACAGGGCCGAACACTGAAGCTTTCTTT.

The V and J genes are TRBV2 and TRBJ2-3, with D uncertain. Trimming cost V 5 bases and J 3 bases, with 18 bases left between them. CDR3 length: 16 residues. The V gene's germline CDR1 is SNHLY and CDR2 FYNNEI. The CDR3 bases are TGTGCCAGCAGTAATACCGGCCCTAGATCGACAGATACGCAGTATTTT. Translating it yields CASSNTGPRSTDTQYF.

The genes are TRBV5-8 and TRBJ1-1, with TRBD1 identical over 8 bases. The ends lost 4 bases at V and 0 bases at J; junction bases unmatched: 5. This CDR3 comprises 15 residues. The germline CDR1 and CDR2 sequences are SGHTS and YDEGEE. CDR3 loop: CASSLTGGMNTEAFF. DNA for the CDR3: TGTGCCAGCAGCCTAACAGGGGGAATGAACACTGAAGCTTTCTTT.

This chain uses TRBV5-1 with TRBJ2-3; 7 bases line up with TRBD1. J gave up 2 bases and V 1 base, and 10 bases lay outside the gene matches. CDR3 length: 17 residues. Germline lookup yields CDR1 SGHRS and CDR2 YFSETQ. CDR3 residues: CASSLQQGHLVTDTQYF. The CDR3 DNA reads as TGCGCCAGCAGCTTGCAACAGGGGCATCTCGTCACAGATACGCAGTATTTT.

The chain recombines TRBV10-3 with TRBJ2-3; 11 positions agree with TRBD2. Germline CDR1 is ENHRY and CDR2 is SYGVKD. Unmatched junction bases numbered 7, after V lost 4 bases and J lost 4 bases. The length of the CDR3 is 16 residues. The CDR3 reads CAISGQTSGEPDTQYF. CDR3 DNA: TGTGCCATCAGTGGGCAGACTAGCGGGGAGCCAGATACGCAGTATTTT.

This sequence joins TRBV7-9 and TRBJ2-1; D is uncertain. The germline V and J ends were trimmed by 2 bases and 10 bases, with 6 bases remaining between them. CDR3 size: 11 residues. Germline CDR1 and CDR2: SEHNR and FQNEAQ (reference sequence). CDR3 sequence reads: CASSLTREQFF. CDR3 DNA: TGTGCCAGCAGCTTAACCCGGGAGCAGTTCTTC.

The genes are TRBV19 and TRBJ1-5; D perhaps matches TRBD1 (6 bases). CDR1 LNHDA and CDR2 SQIVND come from the germline V gene (reference sequence). Trimming stripped 10 bases from V and 0 bases from J, with 16 bases between. This CDR3 spans 15 amino acids. The CDR3, as DNA: TGTGCCACCAACAGGGAAAAGGCTAGCAATCAGCCCCAGCATTTT. It is translated as CATNREKASNQPQHF.

This chain uses TRBV5-1 with TRBJ2-7; 13 bases line up with TRBD2. CDR1 SGHRS and CDR2 YFSETQ come from the germline V gene. The CDR3 spans 15 residues. V was clipped by 4 bases and J by 7 bases; unmatched bases: 8. Here the CDR3 reads CASSVGTSGVSEQYF. The CDR3 DNA follows: TGCGCCAGCAGCGTGGGGACTAGCGGGGTTTCGGAGCAGTACTTC.

The chain links TRBV6-1 to TRBJ1-3; TRBD1 might be the D (6 bases). The V end was cut by 2 bases, the J end by 2 bases, with 25 bases between. This CDR3 is built from 20 residues. CDR1 and CDR2 (germline): MNHNS, SASEGT. CDR3 sequence (DNA): TGTGCCAGCAGTGAACTCCTAGGGGGATACAAGCATGGAGCTGGAAACACCATATATTTT. It encodes CASSELLGGYKHGAGNTIYF.